This T cell receptor beta chain is from a study of T cell repertoires in cytomegalovirus infection. Study-level information: Signatures in public TCR beta sequences pointed to both CMV infection and matching HLA type.

CDR3 length equals 14 residues. Germline CDR1 and CDR2: ENHRY and SYGVKD. Between the trimmed V and J ends, which lost 3 bases and 5 bases, there was a span of 12 bases. TCRdb called the reads again in MiXCR, with one record for every CDR3 protein. Of some 100,000 distinct CDR3 sequences in the sample, more than 20% were seen once. Study findings and constraints: Dominant in the ex vivo response were TCR beta clonotypes restricted by HLA-C and specific for CMV.

Remarks on this clonotype: What it recognizes is unknown.

The TCR sequence derives from a human donor in good health (CMV status not recorded). Some clones in this sample may be carry-over from other donors' samples. This sequence joins TRBV10-3 and TRBJ2-3; D gene unclear. The specimen sequenced was CD8+ T cells from PBMCs. CDR3 residues: CAISDLGAQDTQYF. The CDR3 DNA reads TGTGCCATCAGTGATCTGGGTGCCCAAGATACGCAGTATTTT.